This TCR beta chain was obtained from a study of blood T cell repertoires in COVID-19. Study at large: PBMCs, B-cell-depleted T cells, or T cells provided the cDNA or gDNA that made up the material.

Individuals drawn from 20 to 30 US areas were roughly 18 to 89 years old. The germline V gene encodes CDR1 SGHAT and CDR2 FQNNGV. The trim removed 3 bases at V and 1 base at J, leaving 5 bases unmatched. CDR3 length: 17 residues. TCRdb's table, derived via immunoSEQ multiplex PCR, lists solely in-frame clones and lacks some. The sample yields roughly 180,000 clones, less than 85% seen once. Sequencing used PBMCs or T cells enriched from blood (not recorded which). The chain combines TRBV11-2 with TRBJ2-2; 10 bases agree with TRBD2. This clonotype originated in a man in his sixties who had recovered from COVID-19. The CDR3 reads CASSFRAGGLNTGELFF. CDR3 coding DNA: TGTGCCAGCAGCTTCAGAGCGGGGGGGTTGAACACCGGGGAGCTGTTTTTT.